This passage covers 8 T cell receptor beta chains from one sample sequenced in a study of identical twins' blood T cells. Each CDR3 protein gets one entry after TCRdb re-called the 5' RACE reads with MiXCR. The repertoire holds fewer than 450,000 distinct CDR3 sequences, over 25% seen once, with 5.5% to 6.5% in the top ten. Specimen: PBMCs. The receptors shown here come from a woman aged 18-49 years in good health.

This clonotype came up a few times. The chain carries TRBV14 and TRBJ2-2, with 8 bases lining up with TRBD1. The CDR3 consists of 16 residues. Germline CDR1 reads SGHDN; CDR2 reads FVKESK. The trim removed 3 bases at V and 1 base at J, leaving 4 bases unmatched. The CDR3 sequence is CASSHIRGRNTGELFF. The CDR3 DNA follows: TGTGCCAGCAGCCATATCAGGGGGCGGAACACCGGGGAGCTGTTTTTT.

The V call is TRBV29-1, the J call TRBJ1-2, with D perhaps matching TRBD1 (5 bases). The CDR3 spans 15 residues. Germline lookup yields CDR1 SQVTM and CDR2 ANQGSEA. The V gene lost 6 bases and the J gene lost 2 bases, with 19 bases spanning the gap. In DNA, the CDR3 is TGCAGCGTAGCCAACTGGGACTCGGGGAACTATGGCTACACCTTC. Its translation: CSVANWDSGNYGYTF.

This clonotype occurred a few times. This sequence joins TRBV12-3 or TRBV12-4 and TRBJ1-3, with D possibly TRBD1 on 5 matching bases. The CDR3 runs to 15 residues. V was cut by 6 bases and J by 0 bases, with 12 bases left in between. CDR3 in amino acids: CASRTRDASGNTIYF. In DNA, the CDR3 is TGTGCCAGCAGGACCCGGGACGCCTCTGGAAACACCATATATTTT.

This clonotype was detected ten times or more. The chain links TRBV3-1 to TRBJ1-1; TRBD1 aligns across 11 bases. Germline V lookup: CDR1 LGHDT, CDR2 YNNKEL (reference sequence). The trim removed 3 bases at V and 4 bases at J, leaving 1 base unmatched. The CDR3 spans 14 residues. In DNA form, the CDR3 reads TGTGCCAGCAGCCAGGGGACAGGGGGCACTGAAGCTTTCTTT. This encodes CASSQGTGGTEAFF.

J is TRBJ2-6 and V is TRBV29-1; D possibly corresponds to TRBD1 (5 bases). The CDR3 runs 15 residues. CDR1 SQVTM and CDR2 ANQGSEA come from the germline V gene. The V end was cut by 0 bases, the J end by 0 bases, with 6 bases between. The CDR3 DNA is TGCAGCGTTGAAGACAGGGCCTCTGGGGCCAACGTCCTGACTTTC. Encoded protein: CSVEDRASGANVLTF.

J is TRBJ2-5 and V is TRBV20-1; no definite D call. CDR3 length: 12 residues. CDR1 is DFQATT, CDR2 SNEGSKA, per germline (reference sequence). Trimming took 8 bases from V and 3 from J, leaving 13 bases between them. The CDR3: CSTIFGEETQYF. As DNA, the CDR3 is TGCAGTACTATTTTTGGGGAAGAGACCCAGTACTTC.

To note about this clonotype: One junction end disagrees with the germline gene, perhaps due to a read error. V gene TRBV7-2 combines with J gene TRBJ2-3; 9 bases line up with TRBD2. The CDR3 is 18 residues long. The germline CDR1 and CDR2 sequences are SGHTA and FQGNSA. The CDR3 protein is CAISSDFYSGGSTDTQYF. The CDR3 DNA is TGTGCCATCAGCTCCGATTTTTATAGCGGGGGTAGCACAGATACGCAGTATTTT.

This clonotype appeared a few times. The rearrangement joins TRBV29-1 to TRBJ2-1, with D tentatively TRBD1 (5 bases). The ends were cut back, 7 bases at V and 0 bases at J, with 13 bases in the middle. The CDR3 length is 14 residues. Germline V gives CDR1 SQVTM, CDR2 ANQGSEA. The CDR3 DNA follows: TGCAGCGGCCGGACACCGAGCTCCTACAATGAGCAGTTCTTC. As protein: CSGRTPSSYNEQFF.